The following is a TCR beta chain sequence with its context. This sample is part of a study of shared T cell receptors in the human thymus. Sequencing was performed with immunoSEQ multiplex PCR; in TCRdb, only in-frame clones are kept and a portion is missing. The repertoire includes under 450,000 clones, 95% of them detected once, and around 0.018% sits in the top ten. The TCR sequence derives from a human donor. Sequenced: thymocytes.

The CDR3 DNA reads TGTGCCAGCAGCGTCGGGACAGTCTCCTACGAGCAGTACTTC. It is translated as CASSVGTVSYEQYF. V and J are TRBV9 and TRBJ2-7, with 7 nucleotides matching TRBD1. The CDR3 runs to 14 residues. CDR1 SGDLS and CDR2 YYNGEE come from the germline V gene. With V trimmed by 2 bases and J by 0 bases, 2 bases remained unmatched. Full variable domain (rest looked up from reference TRBV9 and TRBJ2-7): DSGVTQTPKHLITATGQRVTLRCSPRSGDLSVYWYQQSLDQGLQFLIQYYNGEERAKGNILERFSAQQFPDLHSELNLSSLELGDSALYFCASSVGTVSYEQYFGPGTRLTVT.